The 6 T cell receptor beta chains presented below share a single source sample, sequenced in a study of T cells after yellow fever vaccination. TCRdb reprocessed the 5' RACE reads via MiXCR and lists one record per CDR3 protein. The sample shows around 590,000 distinct CDR3 sequences, about 12% of them seen only once. This sample comprised PBMCs, obtained on the day of the yellow fever booster vaccination. These receptors were collected from a young man who received the YFV17D yellow fever vaccine.

J is TRBJ2-7 and V is TRBV5-4, with D unclear. CDR3 length equals 14 residues. Trimming cost V 10 bases and J 6 bases, with 23 bases left between them. CDR1 SGHNT and CDR2 YYREEE come from the germline V gene (reference sequence). CDR3: CAASPPGTRSEQYF. CDR3 DNA sequence: TGTGCCGCGAGTCCCCCCGGCACAAGATCCGAGCAGTACTTC.

The chain is built from TRBV29-1 and TRBJ2-1; perhaps D is TRBD1 or TRBD2 (5 bases each). Per germline, CDR1 SQVTM and CDR2 ANQGSEA. V was cut by 4 bases and J by 0 bases, with 16 bases left in between. This CDR3 is built from 16 residues. The CDR3 region has the DNA TGCAGCGTTGCCGGGCGAGGGGCCAGCTCCTACAATGAGCAGTTCTTC. It codes for CSVAGRGASSYNEQFF.

The chain joins TRBV20-1 to TRBJ1-5; a possible D gene is TRBD1 (5 bases). Germline values: CDR1 DFQATT, CDR2 SNEGSKA (reference sequence). CDR3 length: 14 amino acids. V shed 0 bases and J shed 1 base, with 7 bases lying between them. In DNA, the CDR3 is TGCAGTGCTAGAGATTGGGGGAGCAATCAGCCCCAGCATTTT. Protein sequence: CSARDWGSNQPQHF.

This clonotype was detected a few times. The rearrangement joins TRBV28 to TRBJ2-2, with D possibly matching TRBD2 (6 bases). The CDR3 is 16 residues long. Trimming cost V 7 bases and J 5 bases, with 20 bases left between them. CDR1 is MDHEN and CDR2 is SYDVKM in the germline V gene. The chain's CDR3 is CASTTRDLVSTGELFF. The CDR3 DNA is TGTGCCAGCACGACCCGGGACTTAGTATCAACCGGGGAGCTGTTTTTT.

This clonotype was counted between two and nine times. The CDR3 DNA sequence: TGTGCCAGCAGCTTTTGGCGAAACACCGGGGAGCTGTTTTTT. This sequence encodes CASSFWRNTGELFF. This chain connects TRBV7-2 to TRBJ2-2; D call uncertain. The CDR3 consists of 14 residues. The V end was cut by 3 bases, the J end by 2 bases, with 7 bases between. Germline CDR1 and CDR2: SGHTA and FQGNSA.

The genes are TRBV11-2 and TRBJ2-7; D possibly uses TRBD1 or TRBD2 (7 bases each). Germline V gives CDR1 SGHAT, CDR2 FQNNGV. The CDR3 totals 15 residues. The ends were cut back, 4 bases at V and 6 bases at J, with 19 bases in the middle. The CDR3 is CASSSTGVPGGEQYF. The CDR3 region has the DNA TGTGCCAGCAGCTCAACAGGGGTCCCGGGGGGCGAGCAGTACTTC. The whole variable domain, remainder taken from reference TRBV11-2 and TRBJ2-7, is EAGVAQSPRYKIIEKRQSVAFWCNPISGHATLYWYQQILGQGPKLLIQFQNNGVVDDSQLPKDRFSAERLKGVDSTLKIQPAKLEDSAVYLCASSSTGVPGGEQYFGPGTRLTVT.